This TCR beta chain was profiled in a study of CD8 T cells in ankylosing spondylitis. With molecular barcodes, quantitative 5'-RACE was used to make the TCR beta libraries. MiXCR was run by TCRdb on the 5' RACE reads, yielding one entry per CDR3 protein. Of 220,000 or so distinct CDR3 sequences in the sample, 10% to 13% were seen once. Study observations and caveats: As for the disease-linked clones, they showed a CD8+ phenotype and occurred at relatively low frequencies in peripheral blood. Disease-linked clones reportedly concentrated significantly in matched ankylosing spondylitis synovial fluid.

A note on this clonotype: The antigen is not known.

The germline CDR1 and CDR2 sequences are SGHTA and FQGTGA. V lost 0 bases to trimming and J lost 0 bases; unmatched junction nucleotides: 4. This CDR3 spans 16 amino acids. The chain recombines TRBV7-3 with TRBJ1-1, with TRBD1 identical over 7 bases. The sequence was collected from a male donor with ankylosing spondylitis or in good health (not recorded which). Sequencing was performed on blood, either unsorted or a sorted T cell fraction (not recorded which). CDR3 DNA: TGTGCCAGCAGCTTAACGGGGACAGTCATGAACACTGAAGCTTTCTTT. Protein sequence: CASSLTGTVMNTEAFF.